This T cell receptor beta chain is drawn from a study of STAT5B mutations in CD4+ large granular lymphocyte leukemia (dated 2022 in TCRdb). Looking at the study overall: Among healthy controls, the CDR3 'QG' motif was associated with a particular HLA allele. The study compared the TCRbeta repertoires of patients with CD4+ T-cell large granular lymphocyte leukemia against the TCRbeta repertoires of healthy blood donors. Flow cytometry on FACSCanto II or FACSVerse showed that the purified fractions were more than 95% pure among lymphocytes.

Notes on this clone: The specificity of this receptor is unknown. One base away there is no much larger clone; base qualities are not given.

The healthy controls were around 35 blood donors, and the buffy coats of these donors were supplied by the Finnish Red Cross blood service. All TCR-sequenced material derived from peripheral blood: patient blood samples and healthy donor buffy coats. Peripheral blood mononuclear cells were isolated by Ficoll-Hypaque gradient centrifugation. CD4+ cells were purified magnetically from the buffy coats of healthy controls. The Gentra Puregene Cell and Tissue kit was used to extract genomic DNA, and a Qubit 2.0 fluorometer was used to measure the amount of genomic DNA. What the study reported, not specific to this receptor: The data were not HLA-matched, and the relatively small sample size could explain the higher clonality seen in CD4+ compared with CD8+ T-LGLL. Greater clonality appeared to be present in CD4-sorted patient repertoires than in healthy CD4+ repertoires, and the difference was retained after the putative leukemic clones were removed. Each patient's main leukemic clonotypes were private, but around 25% of these clonotypes showed up at low frequency in the non-leukemic repertoires of other patients.

The immunoSEQ assay at survey resolution was applied to genomic DNA for sequencing of TCRbeta rearrangements. The original pipeline was this. A lowest detectable productive clonotype frequency of 2.59 x 10-5 was observed in the TCR sequencing data. Only productive TCRbeta rearrangements, meaning sequences that were complete and in-frame, were kept for the analyses. The clonality of each sample was calculated as Simpson clonality in the immunoSEQ Analyzer version 3.0. Clones were binned by frequency as very rare, small, medium, large (1-20%) or hyperexpanded (>20%). Generation probabilities were estimated with OLGA 1.2.3, V-gene circos plots were made with VDJtools, specificities were looked up in VDJdb, and CDR3 motifs were identified with GLIPH. TCRdb mirrors the immuneACCESS table, restricted to in-frame sequences. Some clones are absent from its copies; in checked studies, under half trace to an unresolved V gene, and the reason for the others is unknown. V, J and clone size are those of that table, while D and trimming were read from the DNA. Present in this sample are about 40,000 clones, 81% of which were seen just once. The ten largest clones capture 3% to 4.5% of the sample.

The sequenced sample consisted of CD4+ T cells from blood buffy coats. The receptor's source is a human donor in good health.

The bases are TGTGCCTGGAGTGTACGAGGGGGGGTAGGGACTGGAAACACCATATATTTT. Translated, this is CAWSVRGGVGTGNTIYF. The chain couples TRBV30 to TRBJ1-3; TRBD1 is a possible D gene, resting on 6 matching bases. The CDR3 holds 17 amino acids from the cysteine to the phenylalanine. Just CDR3 DNA is preserved here, 51 bases in frame from base 1. V lost 0 bases and J lost 2 bases; the stretch between them is 17 bases long. CDR1 and CDR2 are drawn from the germline V gene (reference sequence): GTSNPN, SVGIG. This CDR3, with the reference TRBV30 and TRBJ1-3 proteins standing in past its ends, gives the full variable domain SQTIHQWPATLVQPVGSPLSLECTVEGTSNPNLYWYRQAAGRGLQLLFYSVGIGQISSEVPQNLSASRPQDRQFILSSKKLLLSDSGFYLCAWSVRGGVGTGNTIYFGEGSWLTVV.